A selection of T cell receptor beta chains follows, all from one sample in a study of blood T cell repertoires in COVID-19. Profiled with immunoSEQ multiplex PCR; TCRdb holds only in-frame clones, not every one. The table lists 150,000 to 200,000 clones, less than 85% of them singletons. Sequenced input: PBMCs or T cells enriched from blood (not recorded which). The receptors originated from a woman aged 55-75 years with acute COVID-19. CDR3s include the opening cysteine and the closing phenylalanine or tryptophan.

j_gene	v_gene	CDR3aa
TRBJ1-2	TRBV24-1	CATSGGQGNYGYTF
TRBJ1-1	TRBV19	CASRTGRQRGEGAFF
TRBJ2-3	TRBV24-1	CATRGTSGAAPLTDTQYF
TRBJ2-1	TRBV6-6	CASTHSGAKAEQFF
TRBJ1-1	TRBV16	CASSRPGLADTEAFF
TRBJ2-1	TRBV4-3	CASSQDLTGAVDEQFF
TRBJ1-1	TRBV28	CASSFMNTEAFF
TRBJ2-1	TRBV4-2	CASSQDRTSGRVDEQFF
TRBJ2-1	TRBV19	CASNPGVAGPNEQFF
TRBJ1-2	TRBV9	CASSDAVGGLIGYTF
TRBJ1-1	TRBV27	CASSRGTVNTEAFF
TRBJ2-7	TRBV5-1	CASSFGQGLPEQYF
TRBJ2-7	TRBV27	CASSANQGSYYEQYF
TRBJ2-5	TRBV5-1	CASSLGPGQETQYF
TRBJ1-2	TRBV5-1	CASSPTGVDGYTF
TRBJ2-5	TRBV2	CASSLTGFSETQYF
TRBJ1-4	TRBV20-1	CATATNEKLFF
TRBJ1-1	TRBV29-1	CSATGQMNTEAFF
TRBJ1-3	TRBV19	CASSIPFGVRSSGNTIYF
TRBJ2-7	TRBV7-9	CASSSLGRENPLEQYF
TRBJ2-3	TRBV29-1	CSVEAGTDTQYF
TRBJ2-3	TRBV4-2	CASSQGVAGGSGPDTQYF
TRBJ1-5	TRBV29-1	CSVAGGMSNQPQHF
TRBJ2-1	TRBV14	CASSPMTLNEQFF
TRBJ2-1	TRBV7-2	CASSSRYRADNEQFF
TRBJ1-1	TRBV6-2/TRBV6-3	CASSYSKGSTEAFF
TRBJ1-1	TRBV5-1	CASSKQGLNTEAFF
TRBJ1-5	TRBV7-8	CASSWGDYRGNQPQHF
TRBJ2-2	TRBV7-9	CASSGNSGSALFF
TRBJ1-3	TRBV29-1	CSGLLGGGNTIYF
TRBJ1-2	TRBV14	CASSRAGAFYGYTF
TRBJ1-2	TRBV7-2	CASSLRGGQGYTF
TRBJ1-1	TRBV7-2	CASSFSKRTGPNTEAFF
TRBJ2-3	TRBV5-4	CASSLGTIRGTDTQYF